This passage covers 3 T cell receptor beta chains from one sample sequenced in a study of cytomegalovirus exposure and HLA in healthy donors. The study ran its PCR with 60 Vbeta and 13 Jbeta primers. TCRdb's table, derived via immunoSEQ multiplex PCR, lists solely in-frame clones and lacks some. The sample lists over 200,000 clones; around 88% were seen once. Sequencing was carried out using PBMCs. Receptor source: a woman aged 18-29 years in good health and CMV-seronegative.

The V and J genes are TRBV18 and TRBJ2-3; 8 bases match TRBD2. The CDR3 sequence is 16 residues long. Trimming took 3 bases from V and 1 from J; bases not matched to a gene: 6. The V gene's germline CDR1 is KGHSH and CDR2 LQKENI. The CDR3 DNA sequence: TGTGCCAGCTCACCCAGCGGGGGAAGGGGCACAGATACGCAGTATTTT. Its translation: CASSPSGGRGTDTQYF.

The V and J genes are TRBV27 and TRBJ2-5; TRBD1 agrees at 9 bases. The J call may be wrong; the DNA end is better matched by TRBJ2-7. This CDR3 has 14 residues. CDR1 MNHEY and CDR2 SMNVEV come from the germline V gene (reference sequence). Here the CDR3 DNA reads TGTGCCAGCAGTTTATTTGGGACAGGGAGCGAGCAGTACTTC. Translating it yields CASSLFGTGSEQYF.

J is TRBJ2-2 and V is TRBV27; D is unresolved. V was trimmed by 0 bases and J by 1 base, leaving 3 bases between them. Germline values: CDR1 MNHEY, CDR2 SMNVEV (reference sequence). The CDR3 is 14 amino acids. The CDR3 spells CASSLSRNTGELFF. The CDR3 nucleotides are TGTGCCAGCAGTTTATCCAGGAACACCGGGGAGCTGTTTTTT.